This is a list of T cell receptor beta chains from one sample in a study of blood T cells in healthy people across ages. TCRdb re-called the 5' RACE reads with MiXCR, one entry per CDR3 protein. The sample yields 1.5 million to 2 million distinct CDR3 sequences, around 40% seen once. The sample taken for sequencing was blood. The receptors stem from a human donor in good health. Each CDR3 is given with its conserved first and last residue. The D gene is left open where the match is weak. Clone size appears in some rows only: once, few, many, or a class for an expanded clone.

TRBV7-8,TRBJ2-5,many,NA,TGTGCCAGCAGCCCGGCCCCGGTCCGGGTTGGGACCCAGTACTTC,CASSPAPVRVGTQYF
TRBV20-1,TRBJ2-5,NA,NA,TGCAGTGCTACGGGTATTGTGTCTGTTGAGACCCAGTACTTC,CSATGIVSVETQYF
TRBV7-2,TRBJ2-5,NA,TRBD2,TGTGCCAGCCGACTAGCGGGGGCCGGAGGTAGAGAGACCCAGTACTTC,CASRLAGAGGRETQYF
TRBV5-1,TRBJ2-5,NA,NA,TGCGCCAGCAGCTCGGTGGGTAGTCGGCAGACCCAGTACTTC,CASSSVGSRQTQYF
TRBV29-1,TRBJ2-5,NA,TRBD1,TGCAGCGTCTCTGGACAGGGCCCAGAGACCCAGTACTTC,CSVSGQGPETQYF
TRBV12-3/TRBV12-4,TRBJ2-1,once,TRBD2,TGTGCCATAATCTTCAGCGGGGGAAACGAGCAGTTCTTC,CAIIFSGGNEQFF
TRBV5-1,TRBJ1-4,NA,NA,TGCGCCAGCAGCTTGGGGGCCCAGGGTGGCGAAAAACTGTTTTTT,CASSLGAQGGEKLFF
TRBV20-1,TRBJ1-2,once,TRBD1,TGCAGTGCCCGACCCGGGCAGGGGGCTCTTGGCTACACCTTC,CSARPGQGALGYTF
TRBV20-1,TRBJ2-7,many,TRBD1,TGCAGTGCTAGGCGGACAGGGGACCTCTCCTACGAGCAGTACTTC,CSARRTGDLSYEQYF
TRBV20-1,TRBJ1-1,NA,TRBD1,TGCAGTGCTCCAGGGGGAGGCACTGAAGCTTTCTTT,CSAPGGGTEAFF
TRBV15,TRBJ1-4,NA,TRBD1,TGTGCCACCAGCAGATCGCACCGGGACAGGAGGACGCAACTGTTTTTT,CATSRSHRDRRTQLFF
TRBV6-1,TRBJ2-7,NA,TRBD2,TGTGCCAGCAGTTCCTTTAGCGGGGCCCCCTACGAGCAGTACTTC,CASSSFSGAPYEQYF
TRBV20-1,TRBJ2-7,NA,TRBD1,TGCAGTGCCCCCCGGGACAGGGCACTTGAGCAGTACTTC,CSAPRDRALEQYF
TRBV12-3/TRBV12-4,TRBJ2-3,NA,TRBD1,TGTGCCAGCAGTTTGGGGGGACAGGGCACCCGAGATACGCAGTATTTT,CASSLGGQGTRDTQYF
TRBV28,TRBJ2-3,NA,NA,TGTGCCAGCAGTCACGGACAGCTCACAGATACGCAGTATTTT,CASSHGQLTDTQYF
TRBV4-1,TRBJ2-3,few,NA,TGCGCCAGCAGCCAAGTGCAGCCAACAGATACGCAGTATTTT,CASSQVQPTDTQYF
TRBV18,TRBJ1-2,few,NA,TGTGCCAGCTCACCAGTGAAGGGATTAGGGGTCTATGGCTACACCTTC,CASSPVKGLGVYGYTF
TRBV13,TRBJ2-6,few,TRBD1,TGTGCCAGCAGCTTAATGTCGCCGGGACAGAGAAAATCTGGGGCCAACGTCTTGACTTTC,CASSLMSPGQRKSGANVLTF
TRBV7-9,TRBJ2-2,NA,NA,TGTGCCAGCACCCCTGGGAACCGGGGCTTGAACACCGGGGAGCTGTTTTTT,CASTPGNRGLNTGELFF
TRBV18,TRBJ2-1,few,NA,TGTGCCAGCTCACCGGCGACAGACTACAATGAGCAGTTCTTC,CASSPATDYNEQFF
TRBV4-3,TRBJ2-3,many,NA,TGCGCCAGCAGCCAAGATTCCAGCACAGATACGCAGTATTTT,CASSQDSSTDTQYF
TRBV6-2/TRBV6-3,TRBJ2-6,few,NA,TGTGCCAGTAGTTCCGGTGAGGCTGGGGCCAACGTCCTGACTTTC,CASSSGEAGANVLTF
TRBV24-1,TRBJ2-3,NA,NA,TGTGCCACCAGTGCTTCAAGGGTGAAAGGAGATACGCAGTATTTT,CATSASRVKGDTQYF
TRBV29-1,TRBJ2-3,few,TRBD2,TGCAGCGTTGCGGATAGCGGGGGAAATACGCAGTATTTT,CSVADSGGNTQYF
TRBV6-2/TRBV6-3,TRBJ1-5,few,NA,TGTGCCAGCAGTTACTCCGACCAGAGGCAGCCCCAGCATTTT,CASSYSDQRQPQHF
TRBV20-1,TRBJ1-1,few,NA,TGCAGTGCTAGAGAGGGGGGGAAGGCTGAAGCTTTCTTT,CSAREGGKAEAFF
TRBV13,TRBJ2-5,NA,NA,TGTGCCAGCAGCTCCAGGAACGTGGAGACCCAGTACTTC,CASSSRNVETQYF
TRBV7-8,TRBJ1-4,NA,NA,TGTGCCAGCAGCTCCGGCGAAGCAGGGTTTAATGAAAAACGGTTTTTT,CASSSGEAGFNEKRFF
TRBV5-4,TRBJ1-2,NA,TRBD1,TGTGCCAGCAGCTCACATACAGGGGGATATGGCTACACCTTC,CASSSHTGGYGYTF
TRBV3-1,TRBJ2-7,NA,TRBD1,TGTGCCAGCAGCCAAGAAGGGTGGACAGGTAGGCCCTACGAGCAGTACTTC,CASSQEGWTGRPYEQYF
TRBV10-3,TRBJ1-2,once,TRBD1,TGTGCCATCAACCAAGGGGATCACAGGGGAAGGGGCGGCTACACCTTC,CAINQGDHRGRGGYTF
TRBV29-1,TRBJ2-7,NA,NA,TGCAGCGTCACGAGGGACTCCGACTCCTACGAGCAGTACTTC,CSVTRDSDSYEQYF
TRBV9,TRBJ1-1,NA,TRBD1,TGTGCCAGCAGCGTAGGGACAGGGGTTTTCAACACTGAAGCTTTCTTT,CASSVGTGVFNTEAFF
TRBV5-1,TRBJ1-1,few,NA,TGCGCCAGCAGCCCTGGTTCGAGAGATCCGAACACTGAAGCTTTCTTT,CASSPGSRDPNTEAFF
TRBV16,TRBJ1-2,NA,NA,TGTGCCAGCAGCCCTACTTCCGACTCCCACTATGGCTACACCTTC,CASSPTSDSHYGYTF
TRBV4-3,TRBJ1-4,NA,NA,TGCGCCAGCAGCCAAGGATCGTCTTTGGAAAAACTGTTTTTT,CASSQGSSLEKLFF
TRBV2,TRBJ2-7,NA,NA,TGTGCCAGCAGCAACGCCTCGCAGGGGGGAAACGAGCAGTACTTC,CASSNASQGGNEQYF
TRBV6-2/TRBV6-3,TRBJ2-7,NA,NA,TGTGCCACCACGGGACGGATCCTCTCCTACGAGCAGTACTTC,CATTGRILSYEQYF
TRBV7-3,TRBJ1-1,NA,NA,TGTGCCAGCAGCTTAACGTGGGGAGCAATCTGGACTGAAGCTTTCTTT,CASSLTWGAIWTEAFF
TRBV4-3,TRBJ1-2,few,TRBD1,TGCGCCAGCAGCCAAGACCCAAAGACAGGGGGCTATGGCTATGGCTACACCTTC,CASSQDPKTGGYGYGYTF
TRBV27,TRBJ2-1,many,TRBD2,TGTGCCAGCAGTTTCGCCACTAGCGGGGGGGACAATGAGCAGTTCTTC,CASSFATSGGDNEQFF
TRBV6-5,TRBJ2-6,few,TRBD1,TGTGCCAGCAGTTACGGAACGGGACAGGGGTCGGGGGCCAACGTCCTGACTTTC,CASSYGTGQGSGANVLTF
TRBV6-6,TRBJ2-1,NA,NA,TGTGCCAGCAGTTACTTGGAGGGGGGGCAGCGGCAGTTCTTC,CASSYLEGGQRQFF
TRBV12-3/TRBV12-4,TRBJ1-6,NA,NA,TGTGCCAGCAGTCCCGGACAGTCACCCCTCCACTTT,CASSPGQSPLHF
TRBV4-1,TRBJ1-1,NA,NA,TGCGCCAGCAGCCAGACTGCTCGGGCGGTAATTGAAGCTTTCTTT,CASSQTARAVIEAFF
TRBV6-5,TRBJ2-2,NA,TRBD2,TGTGCCAGCAGTTACCCGGGACTAGCGGGCACCGGGGAGCTGTTTTTT,CASSYPGLAGTGELFF
TRBV20-1,TRBJ2-3,few,NA,TGCAGTGCTAGTGAACCAGAGGGATACACAGATACGCAGTATTTT,CSASEPEGYTDTQYF
TRBV7-9,TRBJ2-7,NA,TRBD2,TGTGCCAGCAGCATCCGGACTAGCGGGGGCTACGAGCAGTACTTC,CASSIRTSGGYEQYF
TRBV4-2,TRBJ2-1,NA,NA,TGTGCCAGCAGCCTATCTAATGGGGGGCTTGTCTACAATGAGCAGTTCTTC,CASSLSNGGLVYNEQFF
TRBV6-2/TRBV6-3,TRBJ1-1,NA,NA,TGTGCCAGCAGTTTTCCCGCGGGACTGAACACTGAAGCTTTCTTT,CASSFPAGLNTEAFF
TRBV12-3/TRBV12-4,TRBJ1-5,once,NA,TGTGCCAGCACCTGGGGAGGGGATCAGCCCCAGCATTTT,CASTWGGDQPQHF
TRBV27,TRBJ1-2,few,TRBD1,TGTGCCAGCAGTTTATCGATAGGGGGCGGTCCCTATGGCTACACCTTC,CASSLSIGGGPYGYTF
TRBV6-5,TRBJ2-4,many,NA,TGTGCCAGCAGCCGCGGACAGCCTCTAGCCAAAAACATTCAGTACTTC,CASSRGQPLAKNIQYF
TRBV27,TRBJ2-7,NA,TRBD2,TGTGCCAGCAGAGCTAGCGGGGGCCTTCCCTACGAGCAGTACTTC,CASRASGGLPYEQYF
TRBV15,TRBJ2-7,NA,NA,TGTGCCACCAGCAGAGACGGGCAGACAACCTACGAGCAGTACTTC,CATSRDGQTTYEQYF
TRBV6-5,TRBJ2-6,NA,NA,TGTGCCAGCAGTTACTCGACAGGATGGTCTGGGGCCAACGTCCGGACTTTC,CASSYSTGWSGANVRTF
TRBV20-1,TRBJ1-1,few,TRBD1,TGCAGTGCTAGGGGGACAGGGGATGAGAACACTGAAGCTTTCTTT,CSARGTGDENTEAFF
TRBV29-1,TRBJ2-1,NA,TRBD2,TGCAGCGTTGGAGCGGGGATCTACAATGAGCAGTTCTTC,CSVGAGIYNEQFF
TRBV20-1,TRBJ2-2,NA,NA,TGCAGTGCTAGATCCTCAGGTACCGGGGAGCTGTTTTTT,CSARSSGTGELFF